This T cell receptor (beta chain) was retrieved from a study of control samples from healthy donors and cancer patients. The V and J ends lost 7 bases and 3 bases, in that order; junction bases with no gene match: 7. Germline V lookup: CDR1 LNHDA, CDR2 SQIVND (reference sequence). The CDR3 covers 15 residues. This clone has only a few counts. Here immunoSEQ multiplex PCR was the method, and the copy in TCRdb shows in-frame clones only, minus some. This sample yields 85,000 to 100,000 clones, of which 90% to 95% are seen a single time; about 8.8% belongs to the top ten. This chain links TRBV19 with TRBJ1-5; TRBD1 matches at 9 bases. Sequences were obtained from blood. This receptor was identified in a man between 18 and 35 years old in good health. The CDR3 reads CASTPQGANNQPQHF. The CDR3 nucleotides read TGTGCCAGTACCCCACAGGGGGCTAACAATCAGCCCCAGCATTTT.